The next 17 T cell receptor beta chains were all read from a single sample in a study of T cells after yellow fever vaccination. TCRdb reprocessed the 5' RACE reads via MiXCR and lists one record per CDR3 protein. Of about 320,000 distinct CDR3 sequences listed, roughly 10% were seen once; the top ten hold 3% to 4%. The sample consisted of CD4+ T cells sorted from PBMCs, taken 45 days after the yellow fever booster vaccination. These receptor sequences come from a man aged 18 to 30 who received the YFV17D yellow fever vaccine.

This clonotype was seen repeatedly, ten times or more. V and J are TRBV29-1 and TRBJ1-5; 9 bases fit TRBD1. Germline CDR1 is SQVTM and CDR2 is ANQGSEA. The CDR3 covers 12 residues. V lost 7 bases and J lost 4; bases outside the gene matches: 2. CDR3 region: CSAGQGNQPQHF. In nucleotides, the CDR3 is TGCAGCGCCGGACAGGGGAATCAGCCCCAGCATTTT.

The chain uses TRBV27 and TRBJ2-3, with D maybe TRBD1 (5 bases). There are 14 residues in the CDR3. CDR1 is MNHEY and CDR2 is SMNVEV in the germline V gene (reference sequence). Deletions cut 4 bases from V and 9 bases from J, with 17 bases between. The CDR3 nucleotides read TGTGCCAGCAGTTCCGCCCGATTCAGGGAAACGCAGTATTTT. Translated, it gives CASSSARFRETQYF.

The chain is built from TRBV28 and TRBJ1-2, with 8 bases lining up with TRBD1. Unmatched junction bases numbered 8, after V lost 5 bases and J lost 6 bases. Germline V gene sequence: CDR1 MDHEN, CDR2 SYDVKM. The CDR3 contains 14 residues. For the CDR3, the DNA is TGTGCCAGCAGTACTCTCCCGGGACAGGATGGCTACACCTTC. Its translation is CASSTLPGQDGYTF.

V gene TRBV3-1 combines with J gene TRBJ1-1; 7 bases line up with TRBD1. The length of the CDR3 is 14 residues. V was clipped by 6 bases and J by 0 bases; unmatched bases: 4. In germline, CDR1 is LGHDT, CDR2 YNNKEL (reference sequence). CDR3 residues: CASSKGTVNTEAFF. Here the CDR3 DNA reads TGTGCCAGCAGTAAAGGGACAGTGAACACTGAAGCTTTCTTT. The full variable domain, rest sourced from reference TRBV3-1 and TRBJ1-1, is DTAVSQTPKYLVTQMGNDKSIKCEQNLGHDTMYWYKQDSKKFLKIMFSYNNKELIINETVPNRFSPKSPDKAHLNLHINSLELGDSAVYFCASSKGTVNTEAFFGQGTRLTVV.

This clonotype was counted ten times or more. The gene calls are TRBV12-3 or TRBV12-4 and TRBJ1-6; D not certain. This CDR3 spans 16 amino acids. Trimming removed 3 bases from V and 7 bases from J, with 16 bases in between. The CDR3 loop is CASSFRPTTANSPLHF. CDR3 nucleotides: TGTGCCAGCAGTTTCCGACCGACAACCGCAAATTCACCCCTCCACTTT.

This clonotype was seen a handful of times. This chain links TRBV18 with TRBJ2-5; D may be TRBD2 (6 bases). The V gene lost 2 bases and the J gene lost 5 bases, with 12 bases spanning the gap. There are 14 residues in the CDR3. Germline loops: CDR1 KGHSH, CDR2 LQKENI. CDR3 sequence: CASSPEGLWETQYF. For the CDR3, the DNA is TGTGCCAGCTCACCAGAGGGACTTTGGGAGACCCAGTACTTC.

V is TRBV28 and J is TRBJ2-5; no firm D call. CDR1 is MDHEN and CDR2 is SYDVKM in the germline V gene. The CDR3 is made up of 12 amino acids. Deletions cut 3 bases from V and 9 bases from J, with 11 bases between. In nucleotides, the CDR3 is TGTGCCAGCAGTTTCTTCTTCGAGGCCCAGTACTTC. It encodes CASSFFFEAQYF.

This clonotype occurred many times. This chain connects TRBV21-1 to TRBJ2-3. TRBV21-1 is a listed pseudogene. The CDR3 contains 12 residues. CDR3 residues: CASSKGKDTQYF. The CDR3 nucleotides read TGTGCCAGCAGCAAAGGGAAAGATACGCAGTATTTT.

This clonotype came up a few times. The chain joins TRBV15 to TRBJ1-2; tentative D call: TRBD1 (5 bases). The germline V gene has CDR1 LNHNV and CDR2 YYDKDF (reference sequence). CDR3 size: 15 residues. The V and J ends lost 3 bases and 0 bases respectively, with 11 bases between them. The CDR3 region is CATSSTRDSNYGYTF. The CDR3 region has the DNA TGTGCCACCAGCAGTACCAGGGACTCTAACTATGGCTACACCTTC.

This clonotype was seen a handful of times. V is TRBV6-5 and J is TRBJ1-1; D remains unclear. V was shortened by 5 bases and J by 6 bases, with 13 bases between the two germline ends. Germline V gene lookup returns CDR1 MNHEY and CDR2 SVGAGI. CDR3 size: 13 residues. The DNA for the CDR3 is TGTGCCAGCAGTCCTCCCAAGTGGCCTGAAGCTTTCTTT. The encoded protein is CASSPPKWPEAFF.

This clonotype was detected a few times. This chain connects TRBV2 to TRBJ2-7; maybe TRBD1 (6 bases). Per germline, CDR1 SNHLY and CDR2 FYNNEI. V lost 5 bases, J lost 0 bases, and 11 bases lay in between. The CDR3 is made up of 14 amino acids. DNA of the CDR3: TGTGCCAGCAGTAGGACAGTAAGCTCCTACGAGCAGTACGTC. Protein product: CASSRTVSSYEQYV.

This clonotype was seen more than once but under ten times. The chain is built from TRBV4-2 and TRBJ1-1; weak D call: TRBD1 (6 bases). The CDR3 loop spans 16 amino acids. CDR1 and CDR2 from the germline V gene are LGHNA and YNFKEQ. The V gene lost 1 base and the J gene lost 5 bases, with 17 bases spanning the gap. Here the CDR3 reads CASSQGPTGSSTEAFF. CDR3 coding DNA: TGTGCCAGCAGCCAAGGGCCTACAGGGAGTTCGACTGAAGCTTTCTTT.

J is TRBJ2-3 and V is TRBV2; 8 bases align to TRBD1. V trimming: 10 bases; J trimming: 3 bases; junction bases outside the gene matches: 6. Germline V gene sequence: CDR1 SNHLY, CDR2 FYNNEI. CDR3 length equals 13 residues. CDR3 bases: TGTGCCAACTCCAGGGGGCGGACAGATACGCAGTATTTT. Its protein is CANSRGRTDTQYF.

At least ten counts were recorded for this clonotype. The chain joins TRBV20-1 to TRBJ1-4; D not certain. Trimming took 3 bases from V and 8 from J, leaving 13 bases between them. The V gene's germline CDR1 is DFQATT and CDR2 SNEGSKA (reference sequence). This CDR3 spans 13 amino acids. CDR3 sequence: CSASVRVDEKLFF. The CDR3 nucleotides are TGCAGTGCTAGCGTTCGGGTCGACGAAAAACTGTTTTTT.

Here the CDR3 DNA reads TGTGCCAGCAGTTACGCGGAGACAGGCGGCGGCTACACCTTC. This encodes CASSYAETGGGYTF. This chain connects TRBV6-2 or TRBV6-3 to TRBJ1-2; tentatively, D is TRBD1 (6 bases). This CDR3 has 14 amino acids. With 2 bases removed from V and 8 bases from J, the gap between germline ends came to 15 bases. The germline V gene encodes CDR1 MNHEY and CDR2 SVGEGT.

There are many counts of this clonotype. V gene TRBV28 combines with J gene TRBJ2-7; tentative D call: TRBD2 (5 bases). The CDR3 loop spans 13 amino acids. V was trimmed by 5 bases and J by 6 bases, leaving 14 bases between them. Germline CDR1 reads MDHEN; CDR2 reads SYDVKM. DNA for the CDR3: TGTGCCAGCAGTAGGACTCCGCCTGGCGAGCAGTACGTC. This gives the protein CASSRTPPGEQYV.

This clonotype was found many times. This rearrangement joins TRBV4-3 to TRBJ2-1; TRBD2 matches 8 bases. The CDR3 is made up of 16 amino acids. Trimming took 4 bases from V and 6 from J; bases not matched to a gene: 11. Germline-derived CDR1 and CDR2 are LGHNA and YSLEER. This CDR3 is CASSPSGTRGSNEQFF. The CDR3, as DNA: TGCGCCAGCAGCCCATCGGGGACTAGAGGGTCCAATGAGCAGTTCTTC.